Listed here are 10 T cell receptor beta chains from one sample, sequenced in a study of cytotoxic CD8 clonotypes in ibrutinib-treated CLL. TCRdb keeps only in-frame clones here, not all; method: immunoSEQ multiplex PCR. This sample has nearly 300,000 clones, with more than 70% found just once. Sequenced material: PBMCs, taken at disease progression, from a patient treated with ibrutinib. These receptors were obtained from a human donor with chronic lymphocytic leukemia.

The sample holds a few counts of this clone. The CDR3 DNA reads TGTGCCAGCAGCTTGCAACAGGGCTACACCTTC. Its protein product is CASSLQQGYTF. The V call is TRBV5-6, the J call TRBJ1-2; D unresolved. Germline V gene data show CDR1 as SGHDT and CDR2 as YYEEEE. CDR3 length equals 11 residues. V lost 1 base and J 8 bases, leaving 6 bases between the germline ends.

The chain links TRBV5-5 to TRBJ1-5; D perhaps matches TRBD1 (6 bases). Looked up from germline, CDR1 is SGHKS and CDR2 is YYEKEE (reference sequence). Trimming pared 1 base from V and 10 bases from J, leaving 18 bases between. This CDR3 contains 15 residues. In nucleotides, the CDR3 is TGTGCCAGCAGCTTGTTGGGAGGGGGACCCCAACCCCAGCATTTT. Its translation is CASSLLGGGPQPQHF.

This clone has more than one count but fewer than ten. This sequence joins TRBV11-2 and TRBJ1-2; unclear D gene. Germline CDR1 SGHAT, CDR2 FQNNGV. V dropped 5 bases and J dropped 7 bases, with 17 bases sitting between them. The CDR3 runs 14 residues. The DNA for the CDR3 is TGTGCCAGCAGCCGGGTGTCGGCAGCCCCTGGCTACACCTTC. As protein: CASSRVSAAPGYTF.

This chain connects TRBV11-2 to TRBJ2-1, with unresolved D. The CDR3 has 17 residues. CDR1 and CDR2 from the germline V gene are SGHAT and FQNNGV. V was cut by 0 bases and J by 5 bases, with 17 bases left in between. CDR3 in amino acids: CASSLDLGPPWDNEQFF. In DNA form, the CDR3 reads TGTGCCAGCAGCTTAGATCTCGGGCCCCCATGGGACAATGAGCAGTTCTTC.

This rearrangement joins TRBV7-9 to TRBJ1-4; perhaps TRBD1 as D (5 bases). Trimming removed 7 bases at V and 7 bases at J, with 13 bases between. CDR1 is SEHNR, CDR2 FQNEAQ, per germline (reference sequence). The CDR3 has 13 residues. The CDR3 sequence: CASTAAGREKLFF. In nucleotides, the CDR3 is TGTGCCAGCACCGCAGCGGGGCGTGAAAAACTGTTTTTT.

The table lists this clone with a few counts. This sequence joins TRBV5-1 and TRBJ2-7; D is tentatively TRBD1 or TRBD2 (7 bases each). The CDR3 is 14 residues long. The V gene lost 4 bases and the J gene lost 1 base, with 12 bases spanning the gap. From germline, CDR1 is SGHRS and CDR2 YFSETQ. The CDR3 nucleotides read TGCGCCAGCAGCAAGCGGGACAGTTCCTACGAGCAGTACTTC. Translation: CASSKRDSSYEQYF.

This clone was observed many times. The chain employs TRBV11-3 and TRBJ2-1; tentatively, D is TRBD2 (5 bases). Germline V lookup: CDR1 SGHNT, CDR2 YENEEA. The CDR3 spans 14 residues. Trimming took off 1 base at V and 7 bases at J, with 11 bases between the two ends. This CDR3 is CASSLAPGFNEQFF. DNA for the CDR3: TGTGCCAGCAGCTTAGCTCCGGGGTTTAATGAGCAGTTCTTC. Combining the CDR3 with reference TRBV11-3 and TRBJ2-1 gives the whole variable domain EAGVVQSPRYKIIEKKQPVAFWCNPISGHNTLYWYLQNLGQGPELLIRYENEEAVDDSQLPKDRFSAERLKGVDSTLKIQPAELGDSAVYLCASSLAPGFNEQFFGPGTRLTVL.

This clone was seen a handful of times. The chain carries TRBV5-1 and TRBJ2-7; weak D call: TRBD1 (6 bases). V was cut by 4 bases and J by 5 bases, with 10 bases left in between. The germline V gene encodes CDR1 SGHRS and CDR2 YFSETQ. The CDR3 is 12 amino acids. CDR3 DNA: TGCGCCAGCAGCCCCAGGGGCCACGAGCAGTACTTC. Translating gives CASSPRGHEQYF.

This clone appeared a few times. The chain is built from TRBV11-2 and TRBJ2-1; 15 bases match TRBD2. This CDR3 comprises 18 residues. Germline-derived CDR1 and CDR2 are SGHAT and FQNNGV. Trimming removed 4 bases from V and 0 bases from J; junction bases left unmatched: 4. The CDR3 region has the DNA TGTGCCAGCAGCTCACCGGGACTAGCGGGGGGCTCCTACAATGAGCAGTTCTTC. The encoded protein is CASSSPGLAGGSYNEQFF.

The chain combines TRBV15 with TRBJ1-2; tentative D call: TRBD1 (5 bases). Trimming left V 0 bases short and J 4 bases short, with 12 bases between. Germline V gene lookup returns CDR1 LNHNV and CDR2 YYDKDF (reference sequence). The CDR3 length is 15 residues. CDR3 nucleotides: TGTGCCACCAGCAGAGACAGGGCAGATGGCTATGGCTACACCTTC. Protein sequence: CATSRDRADGYGYTF.